Following are 13 T cell receptor beta chains from one sample sequenced in a study. TCRdb used MiXCR to reprocess the 5' RACE reads, holding one entry per CDR3 protein. Here the sample spans under 15,000 distinct CDR3 sequences, about 25% being singletons. Sequenced sample: naive CD4+ T cells sorted from blood. Subset: naive CD4+ T cells, CD4+CD45RA+CD25-. These receptors all come from a female donor with breast cancer.

This clonotype was counted many times. This rearrangement joins TRBV25-1 to TRBJ2-1, with D possibly being TRBD1 or TRBD2 (5 bases each). CDR3 length: 13 residues. Trimming took 3 bases from V and 6 from J, leaving 9 bases between them. Germline lookup yields CDR1 MGHDK and CDR2 SYGVNS. Here the CDR3 DNA reads TGTGCCAGCAGTGACACCGGGACCAATGAGCAGTTCTTC. Translation gives CASSDTGTNEQFF.

The chain combines TRBV6-1 with TRBJ1-5; TRBD1 might be the D (6 bases). The ends were cut back, 5 bases at V and 9 bases at J, with 23 bases in the middle. This CDR3 contains 16 residues. Germline V lookup: CDR1 MNHNS, CDR2 SASEGT. The CDR3 protein is CASSPPRGRGNRPQHF. The CDR3 coding sequence is TGTGCCAGCAGTCCCCCCAGGGGACGTGGCAACCGGCCCCAGCATTTT.

This clonotype is labeled as medium-sized. The genes are TRBV12-3 or TRBV12-4 and TRBJ2-2, with TRBD2 identical over 9 bases. The CDR3 is 14 amino acids. J was trimmed by 8 bases and V by 8 bases; bases with no gene match: 9. CDR3 residues: CASCVSGSRGELFF. The CDR3 DNA follows: TGTGCCAGCTGTGTTAGCGGGAGTCGTGGGGAGCTGTTTTTT.

On this clonotype: This may be a read error, as it is one base from a much larger clone. V gene TRBV5-1 combines with J gene TRBJ2-7; 10 bases map to TRBD2. Germline CDR1 and CDR2: SGHRS and YFSETQ. There are 14 residues in the CDR3. Written as DNA, the CDR3 is TGCGCCAGCAGCTCTAGCGGGAGAGCCTACGAGCGGTACTTC. Its protein product is CASSSSGRAYERYF.

At least ten counts were recorded for this clonotype. The chain links TRBV20-1 to TRBJ2-1; 9 bases agree with TRBD2. The trim removed 5 bases at V and 4 bases at J, leaving 6 bases unmatched. Per the germline V gene, CDR1 is DFQATT and CDR2 is SNEGSKA (reference sequence). The CDR3 runs 14 residues. The chain's CDR3 is CSAAGLAHYNEQFF. The CDR3 nucleotides are TGCAGTGCTGCCGGACTAGCGCATTACAATGAGCAGTTCTTC.

V gene TRBV5-1 combines with J gene TRBJ1-6; the D gene is possibly TRBD1 (5 bases). This CDR3 is 16 amino acids long. V lost 0 bases and J 9 bases, leaving 16 bases between the germline ends. Germline loops: CDR1 SGHRS, CDR2 YFSETQ. The CDR3 loop reads CASSLDTGARGSPLHF. The CDR3 DNA sequence: TGCGCCAGCAGCTTGGATACCGGGGCCCGCGGTTCACCCCTCCACTTT.

This clonotype is categorized as medium-sized. The chain employs TRBV7-9 and TRBJ2-1; TRBD1 matches at 8 bases. Germline-derived CDR1 and CDR2 are SEHNR and FQNEAQ (reference sequence). The V gene end was trimmed by 4 bases and the J gene end by 7 bases; junction bases not matched to a gene: 9. The CDR3 totals 15 residues. The CDR3 reads CASSSIQGARNEQFF. CDR3 nucleotides: TGTGCCAGCAGCTCGATTCAGGGGGCTAGGAATGAGCAGTTCTTC. Based on the CDR3 plus reference TRBV7-9 and TRBJ2-1, the full variable domain is DTGVSQNPRHKITKRGQNVTFRCDPISEHNRLYWYRQTLGQGPEFLTYFQNEAQLEKSRLLSDRFSAERPKGSFSTLEIQRTEQGDSAMYLCASSSIQGARNEQFFGPGTRLTVL.

The V call is TRBV9, the J call TRBJ2-1; D ambiguous. Germline lookup yields CDR1 SGDLS and CDR2 YYNGEE. This CDR3 has 12 residues. Trimming shortened V by 0 bases and J by 8 bases, and 6 bases separated the two germline ends. CDR3 amino acids: CASSVALDEQFF. In nucleotides, the CDR3 is TGTGCCAGCAGCGTAGCCCTGGATGAGCAGTTCTTC.

This clonotype appeared a few times. V and J are TRBV18 and TRBJ1-5, with 7 bases fitting TRBD1. CDR3 length: 14 residues. Germline V gene lookup returns CDR1 KGHSH and CDR2 LQKENI. Germline trimming cut 3 bases from V and 4 bases from J; bases unmatched to any gene: 3. The CDR3 nucleotides read TGTGCCAGCTCACCCCAGGGGGGTAATCAGCCCCAGCATTTT. Its translation is CASSPQGGNQPQHF.

This clonotype was picked up a small number of times. A much larger clone lies one base from this, so it may be a read error. Given the absence of the conserved phenylalanine or tryptophan at the CDR3 end, a read error is likely. CDR3 protein: CASSQGGATVAFS. CDR3 DNA sequence: TGTGCCAGCTCACAGGGGGGTGCGACAGTAGCTTTCTCT. The chain has TRBV18 and TRBJ1-1, with D perhaps TRBD1 (6 bases). The V gene lost 4 bases and the J gene lost 10 bases, with 16 bases spanning the gap. CDR3 size: 13 residues. Per the germline V gene, CDR1 is KGHSH and CDR2 is LQKENI.

This clonotype was picked up many times. V is TRBV6-6 and J is TRBJ1-1, with 7 bases identical to TRBD1. V trimming: 6 bases; J trimming: 1 base; junction bases outside the gene matches: 5. The CDR3 runs 14 residues. From germline, CDR1 is MNHNY and CDR2 SVGAGI (reference sequence). The CDR3 region is CASRLTGQNTEAFF. The CDR3 DNA sequence: TGTGCCAGCAGATTGACAGGGCAGAACACTGAAGCTTTCTTT.

Comments on this clonotype: This clone may be a read error of a much larger clone one base away. The rearrangement links TRBV20-1 to TRBJ2-3; TRBD2 might be the D (7 bases). Germline loops: CDR1 DFQATT, CDR2 SNEGSKA (reference sequence). With 4 bases removed from V and 8 bases from J, the gap between germline ends came to 25 bases. The CDR3 is made up of 16 amino acids. The CDR3 DNA reads TGCAGTGCTATGGGCGGGAGATCGGGGGCGAGAGGTACGCAGTATTTT. Protein: CSAMGGRSGARGTQYF.

There are many counts of this clonotype. V usage is TRBV6-5 and J usage is TRBJ1-1, with D possibly TRBD1 on 5 matching bases. CDR1 MNHEY and CDR2 SVGAGI come from the germline V gene. The CDR3 is 15 residues long. Trimming took off 6 bases at V and 1 base at J, with 15 bases between the two ends. CDR3 protein: CASSKGPSTNTEAFF. Written as DNA, the CDR3 is TGTGCCAGCAGCAAGGGACCCTCGACGAACACTGAAGCTTTCTTT.